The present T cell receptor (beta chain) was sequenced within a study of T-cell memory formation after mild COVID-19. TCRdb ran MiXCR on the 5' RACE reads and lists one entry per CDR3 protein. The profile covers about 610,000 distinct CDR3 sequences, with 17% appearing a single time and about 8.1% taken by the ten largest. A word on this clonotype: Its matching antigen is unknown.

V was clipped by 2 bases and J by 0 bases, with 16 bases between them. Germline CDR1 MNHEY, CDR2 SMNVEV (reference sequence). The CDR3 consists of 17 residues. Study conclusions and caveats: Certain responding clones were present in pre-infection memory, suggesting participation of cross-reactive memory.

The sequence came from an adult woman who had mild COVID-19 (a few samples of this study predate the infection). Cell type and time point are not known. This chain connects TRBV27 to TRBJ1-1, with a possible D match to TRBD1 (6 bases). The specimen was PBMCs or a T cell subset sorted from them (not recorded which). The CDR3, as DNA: TGTGCCAGCAGTTTAGGGACGGGAAGGGACATGAACACTGAAGCTTTCTTT. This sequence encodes CASSLGTGRDMNTEAFF.